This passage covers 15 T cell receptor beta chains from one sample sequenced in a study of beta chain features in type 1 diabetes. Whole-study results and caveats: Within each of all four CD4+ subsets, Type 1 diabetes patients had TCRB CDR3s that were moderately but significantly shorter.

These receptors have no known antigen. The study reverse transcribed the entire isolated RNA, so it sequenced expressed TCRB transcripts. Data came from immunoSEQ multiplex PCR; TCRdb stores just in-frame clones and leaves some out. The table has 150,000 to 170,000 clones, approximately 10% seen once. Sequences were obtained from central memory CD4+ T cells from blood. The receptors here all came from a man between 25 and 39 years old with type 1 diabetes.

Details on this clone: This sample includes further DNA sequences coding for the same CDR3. CDR3 DNA sequence: TGTGCCAGCAGTTACTCCCGAACAGGGGACACTGAAGCTTTCTTT. Translated, it gives CASSYSRTGDTEAFF. The chain couples TRBV6-5 to TRBJ1-1; 7 bases fit TRBD1. Trimming at V came to 0 bases and at J to 3 bases, leaving 4 bases not matched to a gene. In germline, CDR1 is MNHEY, CDR2 SVGAGI. This CDR3 has 15 residues.

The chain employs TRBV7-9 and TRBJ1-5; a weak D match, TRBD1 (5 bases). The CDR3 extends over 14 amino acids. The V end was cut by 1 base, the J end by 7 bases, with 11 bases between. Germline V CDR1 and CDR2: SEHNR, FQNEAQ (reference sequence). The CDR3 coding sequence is TGTGCCAGCAGCTTAGGGGGCGGAGAACAGCCCCAGCATTTT. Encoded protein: CASSLGGGEQPQHF.

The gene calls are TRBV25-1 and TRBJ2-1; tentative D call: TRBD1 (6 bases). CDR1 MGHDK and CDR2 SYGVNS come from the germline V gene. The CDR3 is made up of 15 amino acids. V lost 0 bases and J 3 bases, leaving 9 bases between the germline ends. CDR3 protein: CASSEYGTLYNEQFF. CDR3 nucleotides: TGTGCCAGCAGTGAATACGGGACACTCTACAATGAGCAGTTCTTC. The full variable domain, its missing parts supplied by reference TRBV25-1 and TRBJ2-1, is EADIYQTPRYLVIGTGKKITLECSQTMGHDKMYWYQQDPGMELHLIHYSYGVNSTEKGDLSSESTVSRIRTEHFPLTLESARPSHTSQYLCASSEYGTLYNEQFFGPGTRLTVL.

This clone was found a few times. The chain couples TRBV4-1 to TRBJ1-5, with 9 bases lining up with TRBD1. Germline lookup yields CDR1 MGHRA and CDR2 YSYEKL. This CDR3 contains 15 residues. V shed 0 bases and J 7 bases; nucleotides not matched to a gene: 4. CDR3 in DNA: TGCGCCAGCAGCCAAGATACAGGGGGCAGACAGCCCCAGCATTTT. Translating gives CASSQDTGGRQPQHF.

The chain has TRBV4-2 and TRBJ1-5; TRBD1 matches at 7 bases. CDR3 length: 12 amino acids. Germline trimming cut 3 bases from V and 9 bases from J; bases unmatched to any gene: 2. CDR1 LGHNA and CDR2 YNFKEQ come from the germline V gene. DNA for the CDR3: TGTGCCAGCAGCCAGGGGGACAGGCCCCAGCATTTT. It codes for CASSQGDRPQHF.

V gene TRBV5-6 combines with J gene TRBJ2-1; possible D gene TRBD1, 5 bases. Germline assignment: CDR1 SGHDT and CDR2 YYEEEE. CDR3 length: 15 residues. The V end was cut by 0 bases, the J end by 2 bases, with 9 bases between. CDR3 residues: CASSLVVGPYNEQFF. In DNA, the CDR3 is TGTGCCAGCAGCTTGGTGGTGGGGCCCTACAATGAGCAGTTCTTC.

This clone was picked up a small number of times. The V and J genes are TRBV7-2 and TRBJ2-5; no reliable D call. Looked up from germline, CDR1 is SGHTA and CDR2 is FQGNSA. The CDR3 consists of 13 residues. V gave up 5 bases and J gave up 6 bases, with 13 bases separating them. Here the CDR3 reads CASSTLLEQTQYF. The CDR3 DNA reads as TGTGCCAGCAGCACCCTGTTAGAGCAGACCCAGTACTTC.

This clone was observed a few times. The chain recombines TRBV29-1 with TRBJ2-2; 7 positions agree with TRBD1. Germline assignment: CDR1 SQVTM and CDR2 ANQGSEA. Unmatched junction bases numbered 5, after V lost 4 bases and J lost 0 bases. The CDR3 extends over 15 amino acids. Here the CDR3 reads CSVGRQGTNTGELFF. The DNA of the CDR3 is TGCAGCGTTGGGAGACAGGGTACGAACACCGGGGAGCTGTTTTTT.

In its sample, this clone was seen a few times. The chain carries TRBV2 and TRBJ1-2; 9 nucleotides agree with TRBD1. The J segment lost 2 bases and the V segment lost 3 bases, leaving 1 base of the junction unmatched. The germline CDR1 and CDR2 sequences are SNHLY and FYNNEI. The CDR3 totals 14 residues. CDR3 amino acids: CASSDGQGNYGYTF. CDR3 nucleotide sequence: TGTGCCAGCAGTGACGGACAGGGGAACTATGGCTACACCTTC. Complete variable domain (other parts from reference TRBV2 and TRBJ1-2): EPEVTQTPSHQVTQMGQEVILRCVPISNHLYFYWYRQILGQKVEFLVSFYNNEISEKSEIFDDQFSVERPDGSNFTLKIRSTKLEDSAMYFCASSDGQGNYGYTFGSGTRLTVV.

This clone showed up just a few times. CDR3 amino acids: CASSLDGVLYEQYF. CDR3 DNA: TGCGCCAGCAGCTTGGACGGGGTCCTCTACGAGCAGTACTTC. The genes are TRBV5-1 and TRBJ2-7; perhaps TRBD2 as D (5 bases). V shed 0 bases and J shed 3 bases, with 10 bases lying between them. The CDR3 is 14 residues long. Germline V gives CDR1 SGHRS, CDR2 YFSETQ. Full variable domain (missing parts from reference TRBV5-1 and TRBJ2-7): KAGVTQTPRYLIKTRGQQVTLSCSPISGHRSVSWYQQTPGQGLQFLFEYFSETQRNKGNFPGRFSGRQFSNSRSEMNVSTLELGDSALYLCASSLDGVLYEQYFGPGTRLTVT.

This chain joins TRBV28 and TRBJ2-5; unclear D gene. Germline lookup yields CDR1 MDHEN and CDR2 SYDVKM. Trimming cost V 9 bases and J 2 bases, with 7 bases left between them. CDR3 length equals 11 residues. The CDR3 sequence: CASTQQETQYF. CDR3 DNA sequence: TGTGCCAGTACACAGCAAGAGACCCAGTACTTC.

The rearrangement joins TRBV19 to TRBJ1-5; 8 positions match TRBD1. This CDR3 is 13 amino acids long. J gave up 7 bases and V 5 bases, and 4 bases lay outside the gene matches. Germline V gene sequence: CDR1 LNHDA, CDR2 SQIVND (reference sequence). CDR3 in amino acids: CASSSQGVQPQHF. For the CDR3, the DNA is TGTGCCAGTAGTTCACAGGGGGTGCAGCCCCAGCATTTT. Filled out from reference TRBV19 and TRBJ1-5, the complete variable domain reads DGGITQSPKYLFRKEGQNVTLSCEQNLNHDAMYWYRQDPGQGLRLIYYSQIVNDFQKGDIAEGYSVSREKKESFPLTVTSAQKNPTAFYLCASSSQGVQPQHFGDGTRLSIL.

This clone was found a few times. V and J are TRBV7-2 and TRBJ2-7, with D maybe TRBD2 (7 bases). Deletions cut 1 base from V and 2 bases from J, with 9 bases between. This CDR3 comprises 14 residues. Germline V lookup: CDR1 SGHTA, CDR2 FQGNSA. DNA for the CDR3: TGTGCCAGCAGCTTAGGGGAGGGGGCCTACGAGCAGTACTTC. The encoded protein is CASSLGEGAYEQYF.

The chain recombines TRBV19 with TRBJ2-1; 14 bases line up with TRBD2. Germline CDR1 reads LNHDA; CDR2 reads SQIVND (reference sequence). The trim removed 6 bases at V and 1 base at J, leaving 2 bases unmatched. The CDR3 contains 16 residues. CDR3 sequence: CASRGLAGASYNEQFF. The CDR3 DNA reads TGTGCCAGTAGGGGACTAGCGGGAGCATCCTACAATGAGCAGTTCTTC.

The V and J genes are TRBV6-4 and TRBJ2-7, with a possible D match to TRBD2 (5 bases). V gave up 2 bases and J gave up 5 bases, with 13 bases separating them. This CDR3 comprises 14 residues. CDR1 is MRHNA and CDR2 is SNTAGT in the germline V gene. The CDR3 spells CASSDHTRNHEQYF. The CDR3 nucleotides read TGTGCCAGCAGTGACCACACTAGAAACCACGAGCAGTACTTC.